These T cell receptor beta chains were read from a single sample in a study of T cell repertoires in cytomegalovirus infection. TCRdb reprocessed the reads with MiXCR, giving one entry per CDR3 protein. The sample has 250,000 to 300,000 distinct CDR3 sequences; approximately 13% are singletons. Sequences were obtained from PBMCs. The source of these receptors is a human donor in good health (CMV status not recorded). Some clones in this sample may be carry-over from other donors' samples. Each CDR3 is given without its conserved first and last residue. Part of the rows lack a size; the others show once, few, many or a class for expanded clones.

-,TRBV20-1,TRBJ2-1,SARDPGYGSYNEQF
-,TRBV5-5,TRBJ2-3,ASSLVLGLANSGGTDTQY
few,TRBV29-1,TRBJ1-2,SALDAPPNVYGYT
many,TRBV6-5,TRBJ2-1,ASSLEGRNEQF
few,TRBV4-2,TRBJ2-7,ASSTNRGGSYEQY
few,TRBV6-5,TRBJ1-5,ASSYSAGLNQPQH
many,TRBV28,TRBJ2-1,ASIMGTLAGVRYNEQF
-,TRBV29-1,TRBJ2-1,SVDWSNEQF
many,TRBV7-6,TRBJ2-2,ASSSLAGYTGELF
few,TRBV25-1,TRBJ2-5,ASVGAGSGTQY
many,TRBV7-2,TRBJ1-3,ASSAGDSSGNTIY
many,TRBV7-2,TRBJ2-7,ASSPGGLAGLYEQY
few,TRBV18,TRBJ1-6,ASSSRQGRDNSPLH
few,TRBV6-4,TRBJ2-2,ASSAQNTGELF
many,TRBV7-8,TRBJ2-3,ASSLGGGRDTQY
many,TRBV5-1,TRBJ2-1,ASRRLTGGPYNEQF
many,TRBV7-2,TRBJ2-7,ASSLVGQWGHYEQY
many,TRBV6-6,TRBJ1-3,ASRGSGNTIY
many,TRBV6-2/TRBV6-3,TRBJ1-2,ASSGSDEAGHGYT
many,TRBV7-8,TRBJ1-2,ASSLGGQGVYGYT
few,TRBV20-1,TRBJ2-7,SAREGRASYEQY
few,TRBV2,TRBJ1-5,ASSGDRDQPQH
-,TRBV4-1,TRBJ2-7,ASSQAGEQY
many,TRBV6-5,TRBJ2-7,ASSLGDPYEQY
many,TRBV7-2,TRBJ1-6,ASSLTVSVYNSPLH
many,TRBV7-6,TRBJ2-7,ASSLVWTAGSYYEQY
many,TRBV18,TRBJ1-2,ASSPVAGGYYGYT
-,TRBV27,TRBJ1-2,ASSLWSGAESSGYT
-,TRBV7-9,TRBJ1-1,ASSRLGNEAF
many,TRBV6-2/TRBV6-3,TRBJ2-7,ASSYSSTYEQY
few,TRBV18,TRBJ1-2,ASSPGGRIYGYT
-,TRBV5-5,TRBJ2-7,ASSYESGRTYEQY
few,TRBV20-1,TRBJ2-1,SATTSGTGF
few,TRBV28,TRBJ1-5,ASSFSVNQPQH
-,TRBV14,TRBJ2-2,ASSHDSWELF
few,TRBV28,TRBJ1-1,ASSTVNTEAF
few,TRBV19,TRBJ2-7,ASSAQREDYEQY
many,TRBV12-3/TRBV12-4,TRBJ2-1,ASSLEGHEQF
many,TRBV7-3,TRBJ2-2,ASSLPGTTGELF
many,TRBV7-8,TRBJ2-5,ASSLWVAGGEETQY
many,TRBV2,TRBJ2-2,ASSRTGHTGELF
-,TRBV20-1,TRBJ2-3,SLSPYTDTQY
many,TRBV27,TRBJ1-4,ASSLAGTGGKLF
many,TRBV28,TRBJ2-3,ASRSDRVDTQY
many,TRBV7-8,TRBJ2-2,ASIDGTSTGELF
-,TRBV7-3,TRBJ1-5,ASSPGRQHQH
many,TRBV29-1,TRBJ2-7,SVERGAEQY
many,TRBV2,TRBJ2-7,ASSPGPYEQY
many,TRBV5-6,TRBJ2-7,ASSSGGIGGGWAYEQY
few,TRBV9,TRBJ2-1,ASSVAGLTYNEQF
many,TRBV7-2,TRBJ1-3,ASSPHGQGNTIY
-,TRBV12-3/TRBV12-4,TRBJ2-7,ASSLAEGYEQY
many,TRBV7-2,TRBJ2-1,ARGGGSYNEQF
few,TRBV5-1,TRBJ2-2,ASSPQGDSSTGELF